Below, 31 T cell receptor beta chains from the same sample are listed, as sequenced in a study of OX40 agonist ivuxolimab in advanced cancers. The receptor library was made with the immunoSEQ multiplex PCR assay. TCRdb holds this immuneACCESS table with in-frame rearrangements only. Some clones are missing; in checked studies, unresolved V genes explain under half, and the rest has no known cause. Present in this sample are around 50,000 clones, about 89% of which were seen just once. Around a third of the sample comes from the top ten. Sequenced material: CD4+ or CD8+ T cells sorted from blood, taken in a trial of the OX40 agonist ivuxolimab. The receptors come from an adult with an advanced solid tumor such as melanoma, head and neck, liver or kidney cancer.

The chain has TRBV2 and TRBJ1-1; D uncertain. Germline CDR1 reads SNHLY; CDR2 reads FYNNEI. The CDR3 length is 12 residues. Trimming shortened V by 8 bases and J by 5 bases, and 12 bases separated the two germline ends. The CDR3 DNA is TGTGCCAGCGGGCCCCAATGGACTGAAGCTTTCTTT. Protein sequence: CASGPQWTEAFF.

V is TRBV29-1 and J is TRBJ1-2; D is uncertain. Trimming removed 3 bases at V and 6 bases at J, with 8 bases between. The CDR3 contains 11 residues. The germline V gene encodes CDR1 SQVTM and CDR2 ANQGSEA. The CDR3 DNA follows: TGCAGCGTTGACAGGAAGGATGGCTACACCTTC. Its protein product is CSVDRKDGYTF.

This chain uses TRBV6-5 with TRBJ2-7; 7 bases map to TRBD2. CDR1 and CDR2 (germline): MNHEY, SVGAGI. The CDR3 spans 13 residues. V trimming: 4 bases; J trimming: 6 bases; junction bases outside the gene matches: 6. Here the CDR3 reads CASSSGLLGEQYF. CDR3 nucleotide sequence: TGTGCCAGCAGTTCGGGACTATTGGGCGAGCAGTACTTC.

The chain recombines TRBV7-9 with TRBJ2-1; D uncertain. The germline V gene has CDR1 SEHNR and CDR2 FQNEAQ (reference sequence). This CDR3 has 12 residues. Trimming removed 4 bases from V and 2 bases from J, with 3 bases in between. The CDR3 DNA follows: TGTGCCAGCAGCTCGACCTACAATGAGCAGTTCTTC. The encoded protein is CASSSTYNEQFF.

The chain couples TRBV11-3 to TRBJ2-1, with 11 bases fitting TRBD2. The length of the CDR3 is 14 residues. Trimming at V came to 5 bases and at J to 9 bases, leaving 6 bases not matched to a gene. Germline CDR1 reads SGHNT; CDR2 reads YENEEA. The CDR3 loop reads CASSPGTSGGEQFF. CDR3 sequence (DNA): TGTGCCAGCAGCCCCGGGACTAGCGGAGGTGAGCAGTTCTTC.

The chain is built from TRBV15 and TRBJ2-7, with 9 bases that match TRBD2. In germline, CDR1 is LNHNV, CDR2 YYDKDF (reference sequence). The V gene end was trimmed by 4 bases and the J gene end by 0 bases; junction bases not matched to a gene: 10. The CDR3 is 17 amino acids. The CDR3 reads CATSNPRLADNSYEQYF. The CDR3 DNA reads as TGTGCCACCAGCAACCCTAGACTAGCGGATAACTCCTACGAGCAGTACTTC.

The CDR3 region is CASSQVQGRAASSYNEQFF. In DNA, the CDR3 is TGCGCCAGCAGCCAAGTGCAGGGGAGGGCGGCCTCCTCCTACAATGAGCAGTTCTTC. The rearrangement uses TRBV4-1 and TRBJ2-1; D might be TRBD2 (7 bases). The CDR3 is made up of 19 amino acids. V gave up 1 base and J gave up 0 bases, with 19 bases separating them. Germline values: CDR1 MGHRA, CDR2 YSYEKL.

The chain employs TRBV18 and TRBJ1-5, with 11 positions matching TRBD1. V was pared by 6 bases and J by 9 bases, with 7 bases of the junction left unmatched. The CDR3 consists of 14 residues. CDR1 is KGHSH, CDR2 LQKENI, per germline. CDR3 region: CASSGTGGRWPQHF. The CDR3 DNA reads as TGTGCCAGCTCCGGGACAGGGGGAAGGTGGCCCCAGCATTTT.

The chain uses TRBV9 and TRBJ2-7; a possible D gene is TRBD2 (6 bases). The CDR3 is made up of 17 amino acids. The V gene's germline CDR1 is SGDLS and CDR2 YYNGEE. V lost 2 bases and J lost 2, with 20 bases in between. In DNA form, the CDR3 reads TGTGCCAGCAGCGTGGGAACCGGGACTCCGAATCCCTACGAGCAGTACTTC. It specifies CASSVGTGTPNPYEQYF.

The CDR3 here is CASSLGAGDQFF. DNA of the CDR3: TGCGCCAGCAGCTTGGGAGCAGGGGATCAGTTCTTC. The chain has TRBV5-1 and TRBJ2-1; TRBD1 is a possible D gene (6 bases). The CDR3 runs to 12 residues. Deletions cut 0 bases from V and 13 bases from J, with 11 bases between. CDR1 SGHRS and CDR2 YFSETQ come from the germline V gene.

V is TRBV7-2 and J is TRBJ1-6, with D possibly matching TRBD1 (6 bases). CDR1 and CDR2 from the germline V gene are SGHTA and FQGNSA. This CDR3 contains 17 residues. Trimming cost V 1 base and J 6 bases, with 16 bases left between them. The CDR3 protein is CASSLDLSSRGNSPLHF. The DNA for the CDR3 is TGTGCCAGCAGCTTAGACCTCAGTTCCAGGGGTAATTCACCCCTCCACTTT.

This chain uses TRBV30 with TRBJ2-5, with D unresolved. The better agreement between TRBJ2-7 and the DNA end casts doubt on the J call. Germline V gene data show CDR1 as GTSNPN and CDR2 as SVGIG (reference sequence). This CDR3 has 14 residues. The chain's CDR3 is CAWSVRGGSYEQYF. The CDR3 DNA reads as TGTGCCTGGAGTGTACGTGGCGGTTCCTACGAGCAGTACTTC.

This chain joins TRBV13 and TRBJ2-3; TRBD2 is a possible D gene (5 bases). Trimming left V 5 bases short and J 5 bases short, with 17 bases between. The CDR3 length is 15 residues. CDR1 is PRHDT and CDR2 is FYEKMQ in the germline V gene (reference sequence). The CDR3 DNA reads TGTGCCAGCAGCCCGCCGTGGTCCGAGGGAGATACGCAGTATTTT. Encoded protein: CASSPPWSEGDTQYF.

This clone was counted once. The chain uses TRBV7-2 and TRBJ2-2; the D is unclear. Germline V gives CDR1 SGHTA, CDR2 FQGNSA. Trimming pared 1 base from V and 3 bases from J, leaving 3 bases between. The CDR3 spans 13 residues. The CDR3 region is CASSLEYTGELFF. CDR3 DNA sequence: TGTGCCAGCAGCTTAGAGTACACCGGGGAGCTGTTTTTT.

In its sample, this clone was seen once. This rearrangement joins TRBV5-5 to TRBJ2-7; D unclear. This CDR3 comprises 15 residues. Germline CDR1 and CDR2: SGHKS and YYEKEE (reference sequence). V lost 0 bases to trimming and J lost 3 bases, with 13 bases between them. CDR3: CASSLGGSRLYEQYF. Here the CDR3 DNA reads TGTGCCAGCAGCTTGGGAGGTTCCCGCCTCTACGAGCAGTACTTC.

The chain uses TRBV27 and TRBJ2-3; D is possibly TRBD1 (5 bases). Germline lookup yields CDR1 MNHEY and CDR2 SMNVEV (reference sequence). The ends were cut back, 4 bases at V and 0 bases at J, with 8 bases in the middle. This CDR3 is built from 14 residues. This chain's CDR3 is CASSSRTSTDTQYF. CDR3 in DNA: TGTGCCAGCAGTTCACGGACAAGCACAGATACGCAGTATTTT.

As for this clone: At one end the junction does not follow the germline gene, possibly because of a read error. CDR3 sequence: CASSLEGVSHEQYF. CDR3 DNA: TGTGCCAGCAGCTTAGAAGGAGTCTCCCACGAGCAGTACTTC. V and J are TRBV11-2 and TRBJ2-7, with D unclear. Germline lookup yields CDR1 SGHAT and CDR2 FQNNGV. This CDR3 has 14 residues.

J is TRBJ2-7 and V is TRBV14, with D unclear. CDR3 length: 12 amino acids. CDR1 and CDR2 (germline): SGHDN, FVKESK. Trimming stripped 0 bases from V and 4 bases from J, with 4 bases between. CDR3 sequence: CASSQDPYEQYF. In DNA form, the CDR3 reads TGTGCCAGCAGCCAAGATCCGTACGAGCAGTACTTC. The variable domain in full, completed from reference TRBV14 and TRBJ2-7, reads EAGVTQFPSHSVIEKGQTVTLRCDPISGHDNLYWYRRVMGKEIKFLLHFVKESKQDESGMPNNRFLAERTGGTYSTLKVQPAELEDSGVYFCASSQDPYEQYFGPGTRLTVT.

The V and J genes are TRBV28 and TRBJ2-6; 10 nucleotides align to TRBD2. The CDR3 is 18 amino acids. The ends lost 3 bases at V and 3 bases at J; junction bases unmatched: 8. CDR1 MDHEN and CDR2 SYDVKM come from the germline V gene. CDR3 bases: TGTGCCAGCAGTTTTCTTTTAGCGGGAGGTCGTGGGGCCAACGTCCTGACTTTC. As protein: CASSFLLAGGRGANVLTF.

V gene TRBV28 combines with J gene TRBJ2-5, with 15 positions matching TRBD2. Trimming removed 8 bases from V and 4 bases from J; junction bases left unmatched: 17. The CDR3 spans 19 residues. The germline CDR1 and CDR2 sequences are MDHEN and SYDVKM. Written as DNA, the CDR3 is TGTGCCAGCGGACCCGGGCCGCCGGGACTAGCGGGAGGAGGAGAGACCCAGTACTTC. Its protein is CASGPGPPGLAGGGETQYF.

This clone was recorded once. The genes are TRBV9 and TRBJ2-1; D remains ambiguous. Trimming removed 4 bases from V and 6 bases from J, with 20 bases in between. Germline assignment: CDR1 SGDLS and CDR2 YYNGEE. CDR3 length equals 16 residues. CDR3 nucleotide sequence: TGTGCCAGCAGCACCATGTCAGGCCGTACTGTCAATGAGCAGTTCTTC. It yields the protein CASSTMSGRTVNEQFF.

The rearrangement joins TRBV19 to TRBJ2-3, with 10 bases that match TRBD2. This CDR3 is 15 amino acids long. The germline V gene has CDR1 LNHDA and CDR2 SQIVND (reference sequence). V gave up 1 base and J gave up 4 bases; unmatched junction bases: 2. The CDR3: CASSIGSGRPDTQYF. CDR3 coding DNA: TGTGCCAGTAGTATAGGTAGCGGGAGGCCAGATACGCAGTATTTT.

This chain links TRBV27 with TRBJ2-2, with no clear D. The CDR3 length is 13 residues. V was trimmed by 8 bases and J by 6 bases, leaving 13 bases between them. The germline V gene has CDR1 MNHEY and CDR2 SMNVEV (reference sequence). CDR3 sequence: CASLPPGAGELFF. In DNA, the CDR3 is TGTGCCAGCCTCCCGCCCGGAGCCGGGGAGCTGTTTTTT.

This clone was picked up one time. The rearrangement uses TRBV19 and TRBJ1-1; D gene ambiguous. CDR1 is LNHDA, CDR2 SQIVND, per germline (reference sequence). V shed 1 base and J shed 2 bases, with 11 bases lying between them. The CDR3 length is 15 residues. CDR3 in amino acids: CASSIGFPINTEAFF. CDR3 bases: TGTGCCAGTAGTATAGGGTTTCCGATAAACACTGAAGCTTTCTTT.

V is TRBV7-8 and J is TRBJ1-3; D not resolved. This CDR3 region has 14 residues. Between the trimmed V and J ends, which lost 1 base and 0 bases, there was a span of 4 bases. Per the germline V gene, CDR1 is SGHVS and CDR2 is FQNEAQ. The CDR3: CASSLVGSGNTIYF. The CDR3 DNA sequence: TGTGCCAGCAGCTTAGTTGGCTCTGGAAACACCATATATTTT.

This rearrangement joins TRBV15 to TRBJ2-1, with 12 bases aligning to TRBD2. V lost 3 bases, J lost 1 base, and 10 bases stayed unmatched. The CDR3 consists of 19 residues. Germline CDR1 is LNHNV and CDR2 is YYDKDF (reference sequence). The CDR3 protein is CATSSPLAGGPNSYNEQFF. The CDR3 DNA reads as TGTGCCACCAGCAGTCCCCTAGCGGGAGGGCCGAATTCCTACAATGAGCAGTTCTTC.

The CDR3 here is CASSIAGGNYNEQFF. CDR3 sequence (DNA): TGTGCCAGTAGTATAGCGGGAGGAAACTACAATGAGCAGTTCTTC. J is TRBJ2-1 and V is TRBV19; 7 positions agree with TRBD2. V lost 1 base and J lost 3; bases outside the gene matches: 3. Germline V gene data show CDR1 as LNHDA and CDR2 as SQIVND (reference sequence). The CDR3 loop spans 15 amino acids.

This chain connects TRBV6-1 to TRBJ2-7; 8 nucleotides agree with TRBD1. Germline V gene lookup returns CDR1 MNHNS and CDR2 SASEGT. The CDR3 contains 13 residues. Trimming cost V 5 bases and J 5 bases; bases outside gene matches: 5. The CDR3 protein is CASSRTGGNEQYF. The CDR3 nucleotides read TGTGCCAGCAGTAGAACAGGGGGAAACGAGCAGTACTTC.

V gene TRBV9 combines with J gene TRBJ2-7, with TRBD1 matching over 7 bases. The length of the CDR3 is 17 residues. Trimming removed 4 bases from V and 5 bases from J; junction bases left unmatched: 18. Germline V gives CDR1 SGDLS, CDR2 YYNGEE. The CDR3 loop is CASSPDRVVGLPNEQYF. CDR3 DNA sequence: TGTGCCAGCAGCCCAGACAGGGTTGTGGGGTTGCCTAACGAGCAGTACTTC.

The V and J genes are TRBV4-2 and TRBJ1-3, with a possible D match to TRBD1 (5 bases). Between the trimmed V and J ends, which lost 0 bases and 0 bases, there was a span of 21 bases. Germline V gene data show CDR1 as LGHNA and CDR2 as YNFKEQ. The CDR3 spans 20 residues. CDR3 in DNA: TGTGCCAGCAGCCAAGAGTTAATCCGCACACAGGAGCCCTCTGGAAACACCATATATTTT. This gives the protein CASSQELIRTQEPSGNTIYF.

The V call is TRBV2, the J call TRBJ1-4; 7 nucleotides align to TRBD1. This CDR3 has 14 amino acids. Germline V lookup: CDR1 SNHLY, CDR2 FYNNEI. V gave up 3 bases and J gave up 6 bases; unmatched junction bases: 4. This chain's CDR3 is CASSDWDRDEKLFF. CDR3 DNA sequence: TGTGCCAGCAGTGATTGGGACAGAGATGAAAAACTGTTTTTT.